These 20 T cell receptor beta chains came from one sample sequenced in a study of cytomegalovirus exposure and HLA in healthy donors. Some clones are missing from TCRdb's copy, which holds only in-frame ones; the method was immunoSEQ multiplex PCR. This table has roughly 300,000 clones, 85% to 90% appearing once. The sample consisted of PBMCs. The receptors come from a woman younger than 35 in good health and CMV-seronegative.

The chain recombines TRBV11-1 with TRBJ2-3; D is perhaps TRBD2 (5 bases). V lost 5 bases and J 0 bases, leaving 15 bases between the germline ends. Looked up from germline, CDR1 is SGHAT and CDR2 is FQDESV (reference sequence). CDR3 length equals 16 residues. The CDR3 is CASSLDPGISTDTQYF. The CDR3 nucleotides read TGTGCCAGCAGCCTGGACCCGGGGATTAGCACAGATACGCAGTATTTT.

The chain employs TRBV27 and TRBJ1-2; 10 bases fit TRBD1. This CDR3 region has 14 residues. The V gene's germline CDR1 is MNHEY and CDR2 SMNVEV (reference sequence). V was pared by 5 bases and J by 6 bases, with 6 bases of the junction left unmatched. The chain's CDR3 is CASSPDRGINGYTF. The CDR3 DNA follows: TGTGCCAGCAGTCCGGACAGGGGGATTAATGGCTACACCTTC.

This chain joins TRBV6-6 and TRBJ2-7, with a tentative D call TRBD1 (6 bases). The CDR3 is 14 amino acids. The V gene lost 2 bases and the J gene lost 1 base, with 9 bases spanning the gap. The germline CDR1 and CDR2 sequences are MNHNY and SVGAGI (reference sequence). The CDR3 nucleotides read TGTGCCAGCAGTTACAACAGGGCGTCCTACGAGCAGTACTTC. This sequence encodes CASSYNRASYEQYF.

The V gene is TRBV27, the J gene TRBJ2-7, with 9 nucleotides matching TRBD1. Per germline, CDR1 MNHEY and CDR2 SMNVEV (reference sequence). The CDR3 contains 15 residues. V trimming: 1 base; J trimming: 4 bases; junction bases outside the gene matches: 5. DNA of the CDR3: TGTGCCAGCAGTTTATTGGGACAGGGAAAGTACGAGCAGTACTTC. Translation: CASSLLGQGKYEQYF.

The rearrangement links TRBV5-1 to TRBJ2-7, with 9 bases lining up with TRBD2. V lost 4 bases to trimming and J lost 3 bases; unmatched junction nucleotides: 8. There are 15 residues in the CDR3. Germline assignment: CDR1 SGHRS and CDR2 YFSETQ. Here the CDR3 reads CASSDGLASFYEQYF. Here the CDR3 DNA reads TGCGCCAGCAGCGACGGACTAGCGAGCTTCTACGAGCAGTACTTC.

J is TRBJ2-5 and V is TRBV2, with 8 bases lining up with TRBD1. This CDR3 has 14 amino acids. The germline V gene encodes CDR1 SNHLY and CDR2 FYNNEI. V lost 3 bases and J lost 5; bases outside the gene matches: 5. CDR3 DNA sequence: TGTGCCAGCAGTGATCCAGGGGGCGGGGAGACCCAGTACTTC. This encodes CASSDPGGGETQYF.

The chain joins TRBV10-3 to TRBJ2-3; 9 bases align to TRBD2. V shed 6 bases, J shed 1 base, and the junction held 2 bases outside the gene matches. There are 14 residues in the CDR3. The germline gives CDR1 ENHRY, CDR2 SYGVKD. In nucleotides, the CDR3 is TGTGCCATCAGGCGCGGGGGGGGCACAGATACGCAGTATTTT. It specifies CAIRRGGGTDTQYF.

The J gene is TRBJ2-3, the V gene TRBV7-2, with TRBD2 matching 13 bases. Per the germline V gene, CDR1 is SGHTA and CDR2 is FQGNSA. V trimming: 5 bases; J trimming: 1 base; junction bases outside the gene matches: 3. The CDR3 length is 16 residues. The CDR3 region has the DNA TGTGCCAGCAGCACTAGCGGGAGGGGCCGCACAGATACGCAGTATTTT. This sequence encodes CASSTSGRGRTDTQYF. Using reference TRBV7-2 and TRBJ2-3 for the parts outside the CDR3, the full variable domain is GAGVSQSPSNKVTEKGKDVELRCDPISGHTALYWYRQSLGQGLEFLIYFQGNSAPDKSGLPSDRFSAERTGGSVSTLTIQRTQQEDSAVYLCASSTSGRGRTDTQYFGPGTRLTVL.

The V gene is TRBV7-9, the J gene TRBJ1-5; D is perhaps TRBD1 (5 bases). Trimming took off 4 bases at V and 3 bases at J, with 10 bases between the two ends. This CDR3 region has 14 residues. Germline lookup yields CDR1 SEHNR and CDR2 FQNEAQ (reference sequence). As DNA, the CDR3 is TGTGCCAGCAGCTCGGGGGGAATCAATCAGCCCCAGCATTTT. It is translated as CASSSGGINQPQHF.

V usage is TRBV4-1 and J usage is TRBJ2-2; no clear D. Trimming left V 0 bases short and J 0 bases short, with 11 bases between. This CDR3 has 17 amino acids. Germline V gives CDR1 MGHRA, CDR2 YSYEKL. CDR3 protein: CASSQDNGRANTGELFF. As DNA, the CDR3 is TGCGCCAGCAGCCAAGATAATGGGCGAGCGAACACCGGGGAGCTGTTTTTT.

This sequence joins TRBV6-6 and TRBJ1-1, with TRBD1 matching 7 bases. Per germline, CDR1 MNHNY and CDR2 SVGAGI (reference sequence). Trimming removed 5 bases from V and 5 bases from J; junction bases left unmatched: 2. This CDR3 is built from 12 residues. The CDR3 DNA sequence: TGTGCCAGCAGTGACAGGGTGACTGAAGCTTTCTTT. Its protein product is CASSDRVTEAFF.

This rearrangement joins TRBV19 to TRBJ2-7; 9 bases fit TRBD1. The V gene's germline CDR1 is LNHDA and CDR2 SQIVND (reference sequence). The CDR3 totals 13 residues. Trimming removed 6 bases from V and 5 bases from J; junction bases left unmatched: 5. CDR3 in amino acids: CASSSTGGNEQYF. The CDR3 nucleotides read TGTGCCAGTAGCTCTACAGGGGGCAACGAGCAGTACTTC. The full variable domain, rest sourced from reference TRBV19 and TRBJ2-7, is DGGITQSPKYLFRKEGQNVTLSCEQNLNHDAMYWYRQDPGQGLRLIYYSQIVNDFQKGDIAEGYSVSREKKESFPLTVTSAQKNPTAFYLCASSSTGGNEQYFGPGTRLTVT.

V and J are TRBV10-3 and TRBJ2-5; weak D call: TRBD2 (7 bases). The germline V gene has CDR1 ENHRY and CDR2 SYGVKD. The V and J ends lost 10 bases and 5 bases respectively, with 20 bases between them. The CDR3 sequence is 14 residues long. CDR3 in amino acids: CASQQGGSEETQYF. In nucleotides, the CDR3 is TGTGCCAGCCAACAGGGAGGGTCAGAGGAGACCCAGTACTTC.

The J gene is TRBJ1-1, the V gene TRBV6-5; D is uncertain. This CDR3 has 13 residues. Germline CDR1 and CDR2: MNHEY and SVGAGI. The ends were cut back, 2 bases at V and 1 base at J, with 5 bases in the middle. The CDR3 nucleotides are TGTGCCAGCAGTTACGCCGGGAACACTGAAGCTTTCTTT. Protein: CASSYAGNTEAFF.

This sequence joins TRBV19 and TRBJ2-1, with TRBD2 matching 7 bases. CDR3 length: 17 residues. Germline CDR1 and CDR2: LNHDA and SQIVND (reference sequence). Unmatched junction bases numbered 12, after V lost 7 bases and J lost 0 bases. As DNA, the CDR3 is TGTGCCAGTACCCCCGGACTAGTAATAGGCTCCTACAATGAGCAGTTCTTC. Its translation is CASTPGLVIGSYNEQFF.

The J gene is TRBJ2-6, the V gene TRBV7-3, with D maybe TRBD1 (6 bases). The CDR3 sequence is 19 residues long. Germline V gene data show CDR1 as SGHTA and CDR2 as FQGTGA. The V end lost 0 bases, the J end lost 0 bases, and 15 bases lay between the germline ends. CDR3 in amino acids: CASSLTTGPPLSGANVLTF. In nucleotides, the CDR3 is TGTGCCAGCAGCTTAACGACAGGCCCCCCCCTCTCTGGGGCCAACGTCCTGACTTTC.

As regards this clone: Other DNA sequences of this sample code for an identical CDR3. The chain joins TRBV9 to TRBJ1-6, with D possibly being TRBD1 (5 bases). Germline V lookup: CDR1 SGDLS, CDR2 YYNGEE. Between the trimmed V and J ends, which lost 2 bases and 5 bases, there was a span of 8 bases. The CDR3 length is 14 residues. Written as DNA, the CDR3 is TGTGCCAGCAGCGTGGGGCAGAATAATTCACCCCTCCACTTT. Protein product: CASSVGQNNSPLHF.

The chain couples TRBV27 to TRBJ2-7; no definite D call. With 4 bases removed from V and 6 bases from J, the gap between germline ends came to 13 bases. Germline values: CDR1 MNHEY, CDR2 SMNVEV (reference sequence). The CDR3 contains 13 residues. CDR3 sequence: CASSSHWRGEQYF. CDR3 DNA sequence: TGTGCCAGCAGTTCTCATTGGCGAGGCGAGCAGTACTTC.

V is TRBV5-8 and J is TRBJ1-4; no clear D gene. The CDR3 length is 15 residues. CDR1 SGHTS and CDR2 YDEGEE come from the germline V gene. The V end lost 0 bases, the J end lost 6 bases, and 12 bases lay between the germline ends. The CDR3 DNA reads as TGTGCCAGCAGCTTGGAGCGGGGATCCGATGAAAAACTGTTTTTT. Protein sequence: CASSLERGSDEKLFF.

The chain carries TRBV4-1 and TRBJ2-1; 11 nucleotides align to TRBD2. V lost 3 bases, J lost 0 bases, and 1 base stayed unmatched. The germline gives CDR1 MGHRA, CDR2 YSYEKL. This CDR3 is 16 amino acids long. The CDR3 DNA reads TGCGCCAGCAGCCACGGACTAGCGGGCTCCTACAATGAGCAGTTCTTC. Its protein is CASSHGLAGSYNEQFF.